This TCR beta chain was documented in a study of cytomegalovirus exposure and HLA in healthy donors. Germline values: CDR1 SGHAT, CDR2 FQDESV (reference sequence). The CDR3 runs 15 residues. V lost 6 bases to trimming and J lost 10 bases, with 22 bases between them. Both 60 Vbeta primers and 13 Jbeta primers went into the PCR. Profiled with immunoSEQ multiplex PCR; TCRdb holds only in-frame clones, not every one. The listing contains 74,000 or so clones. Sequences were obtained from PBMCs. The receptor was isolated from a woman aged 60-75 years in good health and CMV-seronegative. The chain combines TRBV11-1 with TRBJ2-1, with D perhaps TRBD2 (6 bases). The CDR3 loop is CASSLARDRPGEQFF. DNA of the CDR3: TGTGCCAGCAGTCTTGCGCGGGACCGCCCGGGAGAGCAGTTCTTC.